Listed below are T cell receptor beta chains from one sample, sequenced in a study of OX40 agonist ivuxolimab in advanced cancers. Assay used: immunoSEQ multiplex PCR; TCRdb lists only in-frame clones, some missing. In the table there are 80,000 to 100,000 clones, 85% to 95% of which are singletons. Specimen: CD4+ or CD8+ T cells sorted from blood, collected in a trial of the OX40 agonist ivuxolimab. These receptors all stem from an adult with an advanced solid tumor such as melanoma, head and neck, liver or kidney cancer. Each CDR3 is given with its conserved first and last residue. D genes are given only for firm matches. Some rows mark clone size as missing; the rest say once, few, many or name a class of expanded clone.

J | V | size | D | CDR3 | DNA
TRBJ2-7 | TRBV27 | NA | NA | CASSSSETYEQYF | TGTGCCAGCAGCTCAAGCGAAACCTACGAGCAGTACTTC
TRBJ2-5 | TRBV29-1 | NA | NA | CSVGQGGETQYF | TGCAGCGTTGGTCAGGGGGGTGAGACCCAGTACTTC
TRBJ2-7 | TRBV6-5 | once | TRBD2 | CASSYFGGYEQYF | TGTGCCAGCAGTTACTTCGGGGGGTACGAGCAGTACTTC
TRBJ2-7 | TRBV10-2 | NA | TRBD2 | CASRFPGLAGGDYEQYF | TGCGCCAGCAGATTTCCGGGACTAGCGGGGGGGGACTACGAGCAGTACTTC
TRBJ1-1 | TRBV27 | NA | TRBD1 | CASSFGRDRGLGTEAFF | TGTGCCAGCAGTTTTGGCCGGGACAGGGGGTTAGGCACTGAAGCTTTCTTT
TRBJ2-1 | TRBV4-1 | NA | TRBD2 | CASSQGSGTRGATRIYNEQFF | TGCGCCAGCAGCCAAGGGAGTGGGACTAGGGGGGCTACACGAATTTACAATGAGCAGTTCTTC
TRBJ1-4 | TRBV5-4 | NA | NA | CASSRGTSPGNEKLFF | TGTGCCAGCAGCCGCGGGACGTCCCCGGGTAATGAAAAACTGTTTTTT
TRBJ2-3 | TRBV7-2 | NA | NA | CASSSWALGTDTQYF | TGTGCCAGCAGCTCCTGGGCCCTCGGCACAGATACGCAGTATTTT
TRBJ2-1 | TRBV11-2 | NA | TRBD2 | CASSYTSGGPYNEQFF | TGTGCCAGCAGCTACACTAGCGGGGGCCCCTACAATGAGCAGTTCTTC
TRBJ1-1 | TRBV6-5 | NA | NA | CATARGGRLNTEAFF | TGTGCCACTGCCCGGGGGGGCAGGCTCAACACTGAAGCTTTCTTT
TRBJ2-7 | TRBV9 | NA | NA | CASSPGQGVNEQYF | TGTGCCAGCAGCCCAGGTCAAGGAGTCAACGAGCAGTACTTC
TRBJ2-3 | TRBV10-1 | NA | NA | CASSQLDQPSTDTQYF | TGCGCCAGCAGCCAACTAGATCAGCCTAGCACAGATACGCAGTATTTT
TRBJ2-1 | TRBV4-1 | NA | NA | CASSLEAGTGHNEQFF | TGCGCCAGCAGTCTAGAGGCCGGGACTGGACACAATGAGCAGTTCTTC
TRBJ1-5 | TRBV5-1 | NA | NA | CASSLARQTFTQPQHF | TGCGCCAGCAGCTTGGCCAGACAGACTTTCACCCAGCCCCAGCATTTT
TRBJ1-2 | TRBV19 | few | NA | CASSIAGQGYTF | TGTGCCAGTAGTATCGCAGGGCAAGGCTACACCTTC
TRBJ1-5 | TRBV4-1 | NA | NA | CASSQDPGINQPQHF | TGCGCCAGCAGCCAAGATCCCGGGATCAATCAGCCCCAGCATTTT
TRBJ2-1 | TRBV6-4 | NA | TRBD2 | CASSGTSGGNEQFF | TGTGCCAGCAGCGGGACTAGCGGAGGCAATGAGCAGTTCTTC
TRBJ2-2 | TRBV2 | NA | NA | CASSEALSHPRELFF | TGTGCCAGCAGTGAAGCGCTTTCTCATCCGAGGGAGCTGTTTTTT
TRBJ2-7 | TRBV10-1 | NA | NA | CASSEELWHEQYF | TGCGCCAGCAGTGAGGAACTGTGGCACGAGCAGTACTTC
TRBJ1-6 | TRBV6-5 | NA | NA | CASSYEESSPLHF | TGTGCCAGCAGTTACGAGGAGTCTTCACCCCTCCACTTT
TRBJ2-2 | TRBV6-5 | NA | NA | CASNLRSPGELFF | TGTGCCAGTAATTTACGAAGCCCCGGGGAGCTGTTTTTT
TRBJ1-1 | TRBV27 | once | NA | CASSLSRDTEAFF | TGTGCCAGCAGTTTATCCCGGGACACTGAAGCTTTCTTT
TRBJ1-1 | TRBV29-1 | once | NA | CSVEGGGPEAFF | TGCAGCGTTGAGGGCGGCGGCCCTGAAGCTTTCTTT
TRBJ2-3 | TRBV9 | NA | TRBD1 | CASSHRTGDADTQYF | TGTGCCAGCAGCCATAGGACAGGGGACGCAGATACGCAGTATTTT
TRBJ2-2 | TRBV30 | NA | NA | CAWAQGTGELFF | TGTGCCTGGGCACAGGGTACCGGGGAGCTGTTTTTT
TRBJ1-5 | TRBV6-6 | NA | TRBD1 | CASSYGQGNQPQHF | TGTGCCAGCAGTTACGGACAGGGCAATCAGCCCCAGCATTTT
TRBJ2-1 | TRBV7-6 | NA | TRBD2 | CASNPPVAGGPQFF | TGTGCCAGCAACCCCCCGGTGGCGGGGGGCCCCCAGTTCTTC
TRBJ1-5 | TRBV6-5 | once | NA | CASSYGGGQPQHF | TGTGCCAGCAGTTACGGGGGCGGTCAGCCCCAGCATTTT
TRBJ2-1 | TRBV6-5 | NA | NA | CASSFARYNEQFF | TGTGCCAGCAGTTTCGCTAGATACAATGAGCAGTTCTTC
TRBJ1-2 | TRBV5-1 | NA | NA | CASSLDSGDGYTF | TGCGCCAGCAGCTTGGATTCGGGGGATGGCTACACCTTC
TRBJ2-3 | TRBV2 | NA | NA | CAPPGDTDTQYF | TGTGCCCCACCGGGGGATACAGATACGCAGTATTTT
TRBJ1-2 | TRBV4-1 | NA | NA | CASSQDGRANYGYTF | TGCGCCAGCAGCCAAGATGGTCGAGCTAACTATGGCTACACCTTC
TRBJ1-1 | TRBV6-5 | NA | NA | CASSYSIGLNTEAFF | TGTGCCAGCAGTTACTCGATTGGCCTGAACACTGAAGCTTTCTTT
TRBJ2-2 | TRBV7-8 | NA | TRBD1 | CASSLGSWGTVNTGELFF | TGTGCCAGCAGCTTAGGAAGTTGGGGGACAGTTAACACCGGGGAGCTGTTTTTT
TRBJ2-7 | TRBV7-6 | NA | NA | CASSPERTAIYEQYF | TGTGCCAGCAGCCCCGAGAGGACAGCGATCTACGAGCAGTACTTC
TRBJ2-3 | TRBV29-1 | NA | TRBD2 | CSARLAFSTDTQYF | TGCAGCGCCCGACTAGCTTTTAGCACAGATACGCAGTATTTT
TRBJ1-1 | TRBV7-6 | NA | NA | CASSLARGTEAFF | TGTGCCAGCAGCCTTGCCCGGGGTACTGAAGCTTTCTTT
TRBJ2-5 | TRBV27 | NA | TRBD2 | CASSSRAGGETQYF | TGTGCCAGCAGTTCCCGAGCGGGAGGAGAGACCCAGTACTTC
TRBJ2-7 | TRBV6-1 | NA | NA | CASSLGQTSYEQYF | TGTGCCAGCAGCCTTGGACAGACATCCTACGAGCAGTACTTC
TRBJ1-2 | TRBV4-1 | few | NA | CASSQDPGRVGGYTF | TGCGCCAGCAGCCAAGATCCAGGGAGGGTTGGTGGCTACACCTTC
TRBJ2-5 | TRBV29-1 | NA | NA | CSVTPPSIWETQYF | TGCAGCGTTACCCCGCCGTCCATCTGGGAGACCCAGTACTTC
TRBJ1-2 | TRBV19 | NA | NA | CASRGTFYGYTF | TGTGCCAGTAGGGGGACGTTCTATGGCTACACCTTC
TRBJ2-7 | TRBV10-3 | NA | NA | CAISDLGRWYEQYF | TGTGCCATCAGTGACTTAGGGCGGTGGTACGAGCAGTACTTC